This TCR beta chain was documented in a study of beta chain features in type 1 diabetes. Study-level information: Analysis included about 110 million sorted cells drawn from all samples.

As every portion of the isolated RNA was reverse transcribed, the sequencing read expressed TCRB transcripts. Generated by immunoSEQ multiplex PCR, the TCRdb table keeps only in-frame clones and is missing some. The data contain under 450,000 clones, approximately 16% of them seen just once; the ten biggest clones take up about 0.019%. Study-wide results and limits: A potential influence of HLA type upon TCRB rearrangement remained unresolved herein. More deletions and fewer insertions at VDJ junctions were found in patients with type 1 diabetes.

V gave up 4 bases and J gave up 0 bases, with 11 bases separating them. Germline CDR1 and CDR2: SGHRS and YFSETQ. The CDR3 is 15 amino acids. This clone was picked up a small number of times. The antigen is undetermined. This TCR was sampled from a woman younger than 30 in good health. The V call is TRBV5-1, the J call TRBJ1-5, with D possibly TRBD1 on 5 matching bases. The sequenced sample consisted of naive CD4+ T cells from blood. The CDR3 spells CASSPQGYSNQPQHF. Here the CDR3 DNA reads TGCGCCAGCAGCCCCCAGGGTTATAGCAATCAGCCCCAGCATTTT.